Below are 24 T cell receptor beta chains sequenced from a single sample in a study of T-cell reconstitution after alpha-beta-depleted transplantation in children. This sample's TCRbeta library carried unique molecular identifier barcodes. TCRdb itself ran the PCR reads through MiXCR, one entry per CDR3 protein. Among approximately 490,000 distinct CDR3 sequences listed, approximately 10% were seen once. Here the sequenced sample was PBMCs, taken before TCRalphabeta/CD19-depleted stem cell transplant. The receptor source for this set is a child between 2 and 9 years old with inherited bone marrow failure, due to receive a stem cell transplant.

This clonotype was seen at least ten times. The V call is TRBV20-1, the J call TRBJ2-3, with D perhaps matching TRBD2 (5 bases). V lost 3 bases to trimming and J lost 2 bases, with 24 bases between them. The CDR3 runs to 18 residues. Germline CDR1 DFQATT, CDR2 SNEGSKA (reference sequence). DNA of the CDR3: TGCAGTGCTAGTTCGCCCCACAGAGCGGTTTTTATCACAGATACGCAGTATTTT. Translated: CSASSPHRAVFITDTQYF.

This clonotype was recorded a few times. V and J are TRBV6-5 and TRBJ2-7; no definite D call. The V end lost 2 bases, the J end lost 12 bases, and 11 bases lay between the germline ends. The V gene's germline CDR1 is MNHEY and CDR2 SVGAGI. This CDR3 contains 11 residues. The chain's CDR3 is CASSYSGTRYF. CDR3 bases: TGTGCCAGCAGTTACAGTGGAACAAGGTACTTC.

This clonotype was detected many times. The chain employs TRBV27 and TRBJ2-7, with 7 positions matching TRBD1. The CDR3 is made up of 15 amino acids. Germline CDR1 and CDR2: MNHEY and SMNVEV (reference sequence). V dropped 5 bases and J dropped 2; count of bases not matched to a gene: 9. The CDR3 sequence: CASSITGVPTYEQYF. The CDR3 DNA reads TGTGCCAGCAGTATCACAGGGGTACCCACCTACGAGCAGTACTTC.

There are many counts of this clonotype. Here the CDR3 DNA reads TGCGCCAGCAGCTCGGGAAGCGGGAGCCAATCCTACGAGCAGTACTTC. Protein sequence: CASSSGSGSQSYEQYF. The chain is built from TRBV5-1 and TRBJ2-7; 8 nucleotides align to TRBD2. The CDR3 loop spans 16 amino acids. J was trimmed by 1 base and V by 3 bases; bases with no gene match: 9. Germline CDR1 reads SGHRS; CDR2 reads YFSETQ.

At least ten counts were recorded for this clonotype. This chain uses TRBV27 with TRBJ1-5, with D unclear. This CDR3 is built from 16 residues. CDR1 and CDR2 (germline): MNHEY, SMNVEV (reference sequence). With 4 bases removed from V and 2 bases from J, the gap between germline ends came to 15 bases. DNA of the CDR3: TGTGCCAGCAGTTCGAGCTCGGTCAGAGGCAATCAGCCCCAGCATTTT. This sequence encodes CASSSSSVRGNQPQHF.

This clonotype has just a few counts. The chain has TRBV27 and TRBJ2-7, with D tentatively TRBD1 or TRBD2 (5 bases each). Germline V gives CDR1 MNHEY, CDR2 SMNVEV (reference sequence). V shed 6 bases and J shed 0 bases, with 15 bases lying between them. The CDR3 is 15 amino acids. CDR3: CASRTPGRSSYEQYF. DNA for the CDR3: TGTGCCAGCAGAACCCCGGGACGGAGCTCCTACGAGCAGTACTTC.

This clonotype showed up many times. The chain couples TRBV11-2 to TRBJ2-1; D uncertain. Germline-derived CDR1 and CDR2 are SGHAT and FQNNGV. V dropped 2 bases and J dropped 8 bases, with 10 bases sitting between them. This CDR3 spans 13 amino acids. This chain's CDR3 is CASSLSSVDEQFF. The CDR3 DNA follows: TGTGCCAGCAGCTTATCATCGGTTGATGAGCAGTTCTTC.

The sample holds many counts of this clonotype. The chain is built from TRBV10-2 and TRBJ2-7, with D possibly TRBD2 on 6 matching bases. Trimming took off 5 bases at V and 3 bases at J, with 14 bases between the two ends. The CDR3 is 14 amino acids. Germline V gives CDR1 WSHSY, CDR2 SAAADI. The CDR3 region has the DNA TGCGCCAGCAGTCGGATCGGGACTGGCTACGAGCAGTACTTC. Protein product: CASSRIGTGYEQYF.

V is TRBV4-2 and J is TRBJ1-1, with no clear D. The ends were cut back, 0 bases at V and 1 base at J, with 9 bases in the middle. There are 15 residues in the CDR3. Per the germline V gene, CDR1 is LGHNA and CDR2 is YNFKEQ. CDR3 amino acids: CASSQDRRTNTEAFF. CDR3 DNA sequence: TGTGCCAGCAGCCAAGATAGGCGGACGAACACTGAAGCTTTCTTT.

This clonotype was recorded a few times. This rearrangement joins TRBV20-1 to TRBJ1-1; TRBD1 matches at 7 bases. Trimming cost V 0 bases and J 4 bases; bases outside gene matches: 8. Germline loops: CDR1 DFQATT, CDR2 SNEGSKA (reference sequence). CDR3 length equals 15 residues. CDR3 coding DNA: TGCAGTGCTAGAGATCCCCGGACAGGAGCCACTGAAGCTTTCTTT. Protein: CSARDPRTGATEAFF.

With regard to this clonotype: One base away lies a much larger clone, so this may be a sequencing read error. This chain joins TRBV3-1 and TRBJ2-7, with TRBD2 identical over 8 bases. The CDR3 covers 17 residues. Per germline, CDR1 LGHDT and CDR2 YNNKEL (reference sequence). Trimming at V came to 0 bases and at J to 3 bases, leaving 10 bases not matched to a gene. The CDR3 here is CASSQDLRGLVVYEQYF. The CDR3 coding sequence is TGTGCCAGCAGCCAAGATCTTAGGGGACTAGTGGTCTACGAGCAGTACTTC.

This clonotype was seen repeatedly, ten times or more. This chain joins TRBV6-2 or TRBV6-3 and TRBJ2-7; possible D gene TRBD2, 6 bases. CDR1 and CDR2 (germline): MNHEY, SVGEGT. The length of the CDR3 is 14 residues. Between the trimmed V and J ends, which lost 6 bases and 2 bases, there was a span of 14 bases. This CDR3 is CASSSLAATYEQYF. As DNA, the CDR3 is TGTGCCAGCAGCAGTTTAGCGGCAACCTACGAGCAGTACTTC.

This clonotype was recorded a few times. In DNA form, the CDR3 reads TGTGCCACCAGCAGAGATCGAGGGGCCGCCTACGAGCAGTACTTC. Its translation is CATSRDRGAAYEQYF. This chain connects TRBV15 to TRBJ2-7; D possibly uses TRBD1 or TRBD2 (5 bases each). The CDR3 runs to 15 residues. With 0 bases removed from V and 2 bases from J, the gap between germline ends came to 11 bases. The V gene's germline CDR1 is LNHNV and CDR2 YYDKDF (reference sequence).

The sample holds many counts of this clonotype. The rearrangement links TRBV6-5 to TRBJ2-7, with a weak D call TRBD2 (6 bases). Germline V gene lookup returns CDR1 MNHEY and CDR2 SVGAGI. V was pared by 0 bases and J by 4 bases, with 19 bases between. This CDR3 is built from 17 residues. The CDR3 bases are TGTGCCAGCAGTTACTCGATACTAGCAGGTTCCACTTACGAGCAGTACTTC. It is translated as CASSYSILAGSTYEQYF.

This clonotype appeared a few times. The chain employs TRBV20-1 and TRBJ2-2; D is possibly TRBD2 (6 bases). The CDR3 contains 15 residues. Trimming took 2 bases from V and 4 from J, leaving 14 bases between them. CDR1 and CDR2 (germline): DFQATT, SNEGSKA (reference sequence). The CDR3 bases are TGCAGTGCTAGAATCCCGGGACTCCTCACCGGGGAGCTGTTTTTT. It is translated as CSARIPGLLTGELFF.

This rearrangement joins TRBV19 to TRBJ1-1; D not resolved. Germline loops: CDR1 LNHDA, CDR2 SQIVND (reference sequence). The CDR3 is 12 residues long. Trimming took off 7 bases at V and 8 bases at J, with 14 bases between the two ends. In DNA form, the CDR3 reads TGTGCCAGTAATACGGGAATCATGGAAGCTTTCTTT. It translates to CASNTGIMEAFF.

This clonotype was seen ten or more times. The V call is TRBV12-3 or TRBV12-4, the J call TRBJ2-6; D is undetermined. The CDR3 sequence is 18 residues long. Trimming cost V 5 bases and J 0 bases, with 17 bases left between them. This chain's CDR3 is CASSTVQRLSSGANVLTF. The CDR3 region has the DNA TGTGCCAGCAGTACTGTCCAGCGCCTCAGCTCTGGGGCCAACGTCCTGACTTTC.

The sample holds a few counts of this clonotype. The CDR3 reads CASSVGGSLPPGELFF. CDR3 DNA: TGTGCCAGCAGCGTAGGGGGGAGTTTGCCGCCCGGGGAGCTGTTTTTT. This chain links TRBV9 with TRBJ2-2; D possibly uses TRBD1 or TRBD2 (5 bases each). Trimming cost V 0 bases and J 6 bases, with 15 bases left between them. Germline CDR1 SGDLS, CDR2 YYNGEE. The length of the CDR3 is 16 residues.

This clonotype appeared many times. The V call is TRBV12-3 or TRBV12-4, the J call TRBJ2-7; TRBD1 is a possible D gene (5 bases). Between the trimmed V and J ends, which lost 2 bases and 5 bases, there was a span of 7 bases. There are 12 residues in the CDR3. The CDR3 region is CASSLQGNEQYF. DNA for the CDR3: TGTGCCAGCAGTTTACAGGGAAACGAGCAGTACTTC.

This clonotype was recorded many times. This chain joins TRBV12-3 or TRBV12-4 and TRBJ2-7; D ambiguous. The CDR3 spans 15 residues. The V and J ends lost 2 bases and 2 bases respectively, with 13 bases between them. The CDR3: CASSLPGRNTYEQYF. DNA for the CDR3: TGTGCCAGCAGTTTACCCGGACGGAACACCTACGAGCAGTACTTC.

The V and J genes are TRBV18 and TRBJ2-7; possibly TRBD1 for D (6 bases). Trimming shortened V by 6 bases and J by 0 bases, and 15 bases separated the two germline ends. Germline V gene lookup returns CDR1 KGHSH and CDR2 LQKENI. The CDR3 spans 15 residues. The CDR3 sequence is CASSDRDTLSYEQYF. DNA for the CDR3: TGTGCCAGCTCCGACCGGGACACCCTCTCCTACGAGCAGTACTTC.

This clonotype was seen ten or more times. The J gene is TRBJ2-2, the V gene TRBV27; 8 bases match TRBD1. The length of the CDR3 is 17 residues. With 7 bases clipped from V and 2 bases from J, the junction kept 12 bases outside the gene matches. Germline V gives CDR1 MNHEY, CDR2 SMNVEV (reference sequence). The CDR3 DNA is TGTGCCAGCACCAGGGGGCCTACAGGGCCCAACACCGGGGAGCTGTTTTTT. It yields the protein CASTRGPTGPNTGELFF.

As for this clonotype: This may come from a read error, since a much larger clone is one base off. This sequence joins TRBV7-9 and TRBJ1-1; TRBD1 might be the D (6 bases). The CDR3 consists of 16 residues. Per germline, CDR1 SEHNR and CDR2 FQNEAQ (reference sequence). Written as DNA, the CDR3 is TGTGTCAGCAGCGTCTGGGGGCAGGTGGGGAACACTGAAGCTTTCTTT. Amino acid sequence: CVSSVWGQVGNTEAFF. Filled out from reference TRBV7-9 and TRBJ1-1, the complete variable domain reads DTGVSQNPRHKITKRGQNVTFRCDPISEHNRLYWYRQTLGQGPEFLTYFQNEAQLEKSRLLSDRFSAERPKGSFSTLEIQRTEQGDSAMYLCVSSVWGQVGNTEAFFGQGTRLTVV.

This clonotype was seen at least ten times. This chain connects TRBV9 to TRBJ2-1, with 12 bases fitting TRBD2. The junction had 8 bases not matched to a gene; V was cut back by 3 bases and J by 7 bases. This CDR3 comprises 16 residues. Germline values: CDR1 SGDLS, CDR2 YYNGEE. CDR3 sequence: CASSAYPGTSGNEQFF. CDR3 DNA: TGTGCCAGCAGCGCCTACCCCGGGACTAGCGGGAATGAGCAGTTCTTC.